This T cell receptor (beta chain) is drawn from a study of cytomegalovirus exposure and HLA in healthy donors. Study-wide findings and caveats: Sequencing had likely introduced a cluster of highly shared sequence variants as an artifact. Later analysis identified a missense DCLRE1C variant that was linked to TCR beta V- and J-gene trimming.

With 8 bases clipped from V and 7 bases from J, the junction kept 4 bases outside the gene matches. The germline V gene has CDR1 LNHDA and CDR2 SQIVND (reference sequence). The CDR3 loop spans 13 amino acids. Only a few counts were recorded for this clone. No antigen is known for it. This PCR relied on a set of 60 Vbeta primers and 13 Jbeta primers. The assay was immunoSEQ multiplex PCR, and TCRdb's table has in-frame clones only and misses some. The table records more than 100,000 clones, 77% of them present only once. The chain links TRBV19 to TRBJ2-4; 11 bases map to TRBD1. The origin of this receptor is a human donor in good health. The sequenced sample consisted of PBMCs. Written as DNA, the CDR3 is TGTGCCAGTTGGGACAGGGGGTGGAACATTCAGTACTTC. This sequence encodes CASWDRGWNIQYF.